Listed below are T cell receptor beta chains from one sample, sequenced in a study of T cell responses to AZD1222 COVID-19 vaccine. Assay used: immunoSEQ multiplex PCR; TCRdb lists only in-frame clones, some missing. The sample records roughly 150,000 clones, 70% to 90% being singletons. The starting material was peripheral blood, obtained on day 0 of AZD1222 vaccination. These receptor sequences come from an adult in good health. Each CDR3 is given with its conserved first and last residue. D genes are given only for firm matches. Rows may omit the clone size; those that give it use once, few, many or a size class.

TRBJ2-3 | TRBV30 | - | - | 15 | TGTGCCTGGAGTAGGGCAGGGGGGAACACAGATACGCAGTATTTT | CAWSRAGGNTDTQYF
TRBJ2-2 | TRBV14 | - | TRBD2 | 16 | TGTGCCAGCAGCCCCTTAGCGGGCCCGAACACCGGGGAGCTGTTTTTT | CASSPLAGPNTGELFF
TRBJ2-1 | TRBV6-5 | - | TRBD1 | 14 | TGTGCCAGCAGCTGGACAGGGGGGTACAATGAGCAGTTCTTC | CASSWTGGYNEQFF
TRBJ2-2 | TRBV9 | - | - | 13 | TGTGCCAGCAGCGTCGGAAGTACCGGGGAGCTGTTTTTT | CASSVGSTGELFF
TRBJ1-1 | TRBV3-1/TRBV3-2 | - | - | 15 | TGTGCCAGCAGCCAAGAACAGACACTCGACACTGAAGCTTTCTTT | CASSQEQTLDTEAFF
TRBJ2-3 | TRBV18 | once | - | 13 | TGTGCCAGCCTGAGGACGGAGAAAGATACGCAGTATTTT | CASLRTEKDTQYF
TRBJ1-6 | TRBV4-1 | - | - | 17 | TGCGCCAGCAGCCATCCTACAGCCCGGCTCGGGAATTCACCCCTCCACTTT | CASSHPTARLGNSPLHF
TRBJ1-1 | TRBV7-9 | - | - | 16 | TGTGCCAGCAGCCCTACCCGAGGGGGAGTCAACACTGAAGCTTTCTTT | CASSPTRGGVNTEAFF
TRBJ2-2 | TRBV18 | - | - | 13 | TGTGCCAGCGCTGGACTATTCACCGGGGAGCTGTTTTTT | CASAGLFTGELFF
TRBJ2-5 | TRBV4-2 | - | - | 15 | TGTGCCAGCAGCCAAGAAGGGGGAGGCCAAGAGACCCAGTACTTC | CASSQEGGGQETQYF
TRBJ2-2 | TRBV18 | - | TRBD1 | 15 | TGTGCCAGCTCACGGGGACAGAAACACACCGGGGAGCTGTTTTTT | CASSRGQKHTGELFF
TRBJ2-5 | TRBV5-1 | - | - | 15 | TGCGCCAGCAGCTTGGTATATTCCCTCGGGGAGACCCAGTACTTC | CASSLVYSLGETQYF
TRBJ2-7 | TRBV10-3 | - | - | 17 | TGTGCCATCAGTGAGACTGATCGGGGGGCGAGCTCCTACGAGCAGTACTTC | CAISETDRGASSYEQYF
TRBJ2-1 | TRBV24-1 | - | - | 15 | TGTGCCACCAGCCCTGGGGGGCAGGGGATCAATGAGCAGTTCTTC | CATSPGGQGINEQFF
TRBJ1-2 | TRBV12-3/TRBV12-4 | - | - | 11 | TGTGCCAGCAGCTACCTCGGTGGCTACACCTTC | CASSYLGGYTF